The 2 T cell receptor beta chains presented below share a single source sample, sequenced in a study of blood T cells in healthy people across ages. A sample-barcoded 5' primer and a J-beta primer mix were used in a second PCR of about 7 to 12 cycles. TCRdb called the 5' RACE reads again in MiXCR, with one record for every CDR3 protein. The table has over 1,500,000 distinct CDR3 sequences, roughly two fifths seen once. Sequenced input: blood. Receptors were obtained from a human donor in good health.

The chain joins TRBV20-1 to TRBJ2-1, with D maybe TRBD2 (7 bases). CDR3 size: 15 residues. V gave up 0 bases and J gave up 8 bases, with 17 bases separating them. The germline gives CDR1 DFQATT, CDR2 SNEGSKA (reference sequence). The CDR3 region has the DNA TGCAGTGCTAGAGATCGGGCGGGGGCCCCGGATGAGCAGTTCTTC. Its translation: CSARDRAGAPDEQFF.

The sample holds a few counts of this clonotype. The rearrangement uses TRBV2 and TRBJ2-2; 8 bases align to TRBD1. CDR3 length: 15 amino acids. V lost 5 bases and J lost 5; bases outside the gene matches: 7. The germline gives CDR1 SNHLY, CDR2 FYNNEI. The CDR3 reads CASSPGGARTGELFF. CDR3 sequence (DNA): TGTGCCAGCAGTCCAGGGGGCGCAAGGACCGGGGAGCTGTTTTTT.